The 17 T cell receptor beta chains given below trace back to one sample, sequenced in a study of T-cell memory formation after mild COVID-19. One entry per CDR3 protein results from TCRdb running MiXCR on the 5' RACE reads. In the table there are 550,000 to 700,000 distinct CDR3 sequences, 17% of which are singletons. The sample was PBMCs or a T cell subset sorted from them (not recorded which). Source of these receptors: an adult woman who had mild COVID-19 (a few samples of this study predate the infection). Cell type and time point are not known.

The V gene is TRBV12-3 or TRBV12-4, the J gene TRBJ2-1; D is unclear. The CDR3 is 12 residues long. V was pared by 7 bases and J by 9 bases, with 13 bases between. The CDR3 region is CASTPNRLEQFF. DNA for the CDR3: TGTGCCAGCACCCCCAATAGGCTTGAGCAGTTCTTC.

This clonotype was seen more than once but under ten times. The chain uses TRBV12-3 or TRBV12-4 and TRBJ2-5; 7 bases agree with TRBD2. V shed 5 bases, J shed 2 bases, and the junction held 8 bases outside the gene matches. The CDR3 loop spans 15 amino acids. The CDR3 DNA is TGTGCCAGCAGTGCCGGGACTAACCTACAAGAGACCCAGTACTTC. Translated, it gives CASSAGTNLQETQYF.

This clonotype came up a few times. V gene TRBV29-1 combines with J gene TRBJ2-7; TRBD1 aligns across 12 bases. Unmatched junction bases numbered 9, after V lost 4 bases and J lost 2 bases. This CDR3 comprises 16 residues. Germline V gene sequence: CDR1 SQVTM, CDR2 ANQGSEA. DNA of the CDR3: TGCAGCGTTGGGGACAGGGGGCATAAACGAGCCTACGAGCAGTACTTC. The encoded protein is CSVGDRGHKRAYEQYF.

This clonotype was counted between two and nine times. V and J are TRBV7-9 and TRBJ1-1, with D perhaps TRBD1 (5 bases). Germline values: CDR1 SEHNR, CDR2 FQNEAQ (reference sequence). V dropped 0 bases and J dropped 3 bases, with 17 bases sitting between them. This CDR3 has 17 amino acids. In nucleotides, the CDR3 is TGTGCCAGCAGCTTAGCTGGGGGGAGGTCCGGTGACACTGAAGCTTTCTTT. Its translation: CASSLAGGRSGDTEAFF.

The CDR3 coding sequence is TGTGCCAGCGCCAACGATGTCCAGGGGGCGGGAGAGACCCAGTACTTC. Its translation is CASANDVQGAGETQYF. The chain is built from TRBV7-2 and TRBJ2-5; 8 nucleotides agree with TRBD1. Germline values: CDR1 SGHTA, CDR2 FQGNSA. The J segment lost 4 bases and the V segment lost 8 bases, leaving 15 bases of the junction unmatched. The CDR3 consists of 16 residues.

For this clonotype: One junction end does not reproduce the germline sequence, and a read error may be involved. V usage is TRBV19 and J usage is TRBJ1-5; possible D gene TRBD1, 5 bases. Germline V gene sequence: CDR1 LNHDA, CDR2 SQIVND (reference sequence). This CDR3 is 15 amino acids long. CDR3 nucleotide sequence: TGTGCCAGTAGTACGACAGTATATAGCACTCAGCCCCAGCATTTT. It translates to CASSTTVYSTQPQHF. Full variable domain (remainder filled in from reference TRBV19 and TRBJ1-5): DGGITQSPKYLFRKEGQNVTLSCEQNLNHDAMYWYRQDPGQGLRLIYYSQIVNDFQKGDIAEGYSVSREKKESFPLTVTSAQKNPTAFYLCASSTTVYSTQPQHFGDGTRLSIL.

The V and J genes are TRBV6-6 and TRBJ1-1, with 8 bases identical to TRBD1. CDR1 is MNHNY and CDR2 is SVGAGI in the germline V gene (reference sequence). Germline trimming cut 4 bases from V and 3 bases from J; bases unmatched to any gene: 4. The length of the CDR3 is 14 residues. CDR3 amino acids: CASSSGGSDTEAFF. CDR3 DNA: TGTGCCAGCAGTTCAGGGGGCTCGGACACTGAAGCTTTCTTT.

The V gene is TRBV7-9, the J gene TRBJ1-1, with no clear D. Germline-derived CDR1 and CDR2 are SEHNR and FQNEAQ (reference sequence). V was pared by 4 bases and J by 1 base, with 10 bases between. The CDR3 is made up of 14 amino acids. In DNA, the CDR3 is TGTGCCAGCAGCTCTCCAAAACAGAACACTGAAGCTTTCTTT. Translating gives CASSSPKQNTEAFF. The whole variable domain, remainder taken from reference TRBV7-9 and TRBJ1-1, is DTGVSQNPRHKITKRGQNVTFRCDPISEHNRLYWYRQTLGQGPEFLTYFQNEAQLEKSRLLSDRFSAERPKGSFSTLEIQRTEQGDSAMYLCASSSPKQNTEAFFGQGTRLTVV.

Concerning this clonotype: A much larger clone is a single base away; this may be a read error. The V and J genes are TRBV27 and TRBJ1-4; D is perhaps TRBD1 (5 bases). Germline V gives CDR1 MNHEY, CDR2 SMNVEV (reference sequence). The CDR3 is made up of 15 amino acids. The CDR3 reads CDSSPQEGEDEKLFF. The CDR3 coding sequence is TGTGACAGCAGTCCACAAGAAGGGGAAGATGAAAAACTGTTTTTT.

The chain uses TRBV30 and TRBJ2-7; unclear D gene. V was shortened by 3 bases and J by 8 bases, with 14 bases between the two germline ends. Germline V lookup: CDR1 GTSNPN, CDR2 SVGIG (reference sequence). The length of the CDR3 is 12 residues. The CDR3 DNA reads TGTGCCTGGAGGGGAAAAGCGCGTAAGCAGTACTTC. It specifies CAWRGKARKQYF.

This clonotype was found a few times. V is TRBV5-6 and J is TRBJ2-3; 11 positions agree with TRBD1. The junction had 4 bases not matched to a gene; V was cut back by 4 bases and J by 3 bases. Germline CDR1 is SGHDT and CDR2 is YYEEEE. The CDR3 spans 15 residues. The CDR3 protein is CASSPDRGLTDTQYF. The CDR3 DNA sequence: TGTGCCAGCAGCCCGGACAGGGGGCTTACAGATACGCAGTATTTT.

This chain uses TRBV7-2 with TRBJ2-1; 8 bases fit TRBD2. From germline, CDR1 is SGHTA and CDR2 FQGNSA. The V and J ends lost 1 base and 2 bases, in that order; junction bases with no gene match: 7. The CDR3 loop spans 17 amino acids. CDR3 residues: CASSLVSSGLTYNEQFF. DNA for the CDR3: TGTGCCAGCAGCTTAGTGTCTAGCGGGCTTACCTACAATGAGCAGTTCTTC.

This clonotype was counted between two and nine times. V usage is TRBV27 and J usage is TRBJ1-2; TRBD1 matches 9 bases. The CDR3 length is 16 residues. Germline V lookup: CDR1 MNHEY, CDR2 SMNVEV (reference sequence). V shed 5 bases, J shed 2 bases, and the junction held 9 bases outside the gene matches. CDR3 protein: CASSLRPGQGNYGYTF. As DNA, the CDR3 is TGTGCCAGCAGTCTCAGACCGGGACAGGGAAACTATGGCTACACCTTC.

This clonotype was detected only a few times. The chain employs TRBV6-1 and TRBJ2-1; perhaps TRBD1 as D (6 bases). CDR1 MNHNS and CDR2 SASEGT come from the germline V gene. V gave up 8 bases and J gave up 6 bases, with 17 bases separating them. This CDR3 region has 14 residues. CDR3 sequence reads: CASLGGILPNEQFF. The CDR3, as DNA: TGTGCCAGCCTAGGGGGAATCCTCCCCAATGAGCAGTTCTTC.

This clonotype turned up a few times. The chain links TRBV11-2 to TRBJ2-1; D uncertain. Trimming stripped 1 base from V and 12 bases from J, with 19 bases between. Germline V gene data show CDR1 as SGHAT and CDR2 as FQNNGV. The CDR3 contains 15 residues. For the CDR3, the DNA is TGTGCCAGCAGCTTAGCATTAGCCCCCAATGTTGGGCAGTTCTTC. Amino acid sequence: CASSLALAPNVGQFF.

In this sample, this clonotype turned up many times. This rearrangement joins TRBV5-1 to TRBJ2-3; TRBD2 is a possible D gene (6 bases). This CDR3 contains 17 residues. Trimming left V 0 bases short and J 2 bases short, with 16 bases between. Germline CDR1 is SGHRS and CDR2 is YFSETQ. CDR3 nucleotides: TGCGCCAGCAGCTTGGTTATCTCGGGAGCCTCCACAGATACGCAGTATTTT. Residues: CASSLVISGASTDTQYF.

The chain has TRBV4-1 and TRBJ2-7, with D possibly TRBD1 on 6 matching bases. This CDR3 has 14 residues. V lost 2 bases and J 3 bases, leaving 11 bases between the germline ends. In germline, CDR1 is MGHRA, CDR2 YSYEKL. The CDR3 loop reads CASSQIRGGYEQYF. The CDR3, as DNA: TGCGCCAGCAGCCAAATCAGAGGGGGCTACGAGCAGTACTTC.